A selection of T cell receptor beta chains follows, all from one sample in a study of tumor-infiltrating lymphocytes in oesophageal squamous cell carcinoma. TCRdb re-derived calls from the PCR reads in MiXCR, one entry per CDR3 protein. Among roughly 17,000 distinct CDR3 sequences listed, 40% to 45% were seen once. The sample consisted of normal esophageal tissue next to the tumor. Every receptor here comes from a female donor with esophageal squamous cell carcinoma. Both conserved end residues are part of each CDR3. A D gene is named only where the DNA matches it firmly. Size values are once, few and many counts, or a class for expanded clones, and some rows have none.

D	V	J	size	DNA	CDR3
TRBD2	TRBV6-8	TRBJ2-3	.	TGTGCCAGCAAGAGGACTAGCGGGGTAACAGATACGCAGTATTTT	CASKRTSGVTDTQYF
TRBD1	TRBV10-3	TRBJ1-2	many	TGTGCCATCAGTGAATCGACAGGGACCTATGGCTACACCTTC	CAISESTGTYGYTF
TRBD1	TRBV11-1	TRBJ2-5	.	TGTGCCAGCAGCAGAACCGGGACAGGGGATTATGGGACCCAGTACTTC	CASSRTGTGDYGTQYF
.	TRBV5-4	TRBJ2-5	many	TGTGCCAGCAGCTTTGACCAAGAGACCCAGTACTTC	CASSFDQETQYF
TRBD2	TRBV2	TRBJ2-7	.	TGTGCCAGCAAAAGCGGGAGGGCCCTGACCGCCTACGAGCAGTACTTC	CASKSGRALTAYEQYF
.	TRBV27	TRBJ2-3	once	TGTGCCAGCAGTACCACAGATACGCAGTATTTT	CASSTTDTQYF
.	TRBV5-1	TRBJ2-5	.	TGCGCCAGCAGCTTACCGTCCAATGAGCAGTACTTC	CASSLPSNEQYF
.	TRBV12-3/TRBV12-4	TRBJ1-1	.	TGTGCCAGCAGTTTGGGACCCACGAACACTGAAGCTTTCTTT	CASSLGPTNTEAFF
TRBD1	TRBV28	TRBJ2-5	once	TGTGCCAGCAGTTTATATCCTTTCCCGGGGCAGGGGGTCGGGGAGACCCAGTACTTC	CASSLYPFPGQGVGETQYF
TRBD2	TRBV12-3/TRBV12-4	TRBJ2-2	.	TGTGCCAGCAGTTTCTCCCAGACTAGCGAACCCACCGGGGAGCTGTTTTTT	CASSFSQTSEPTGELFF
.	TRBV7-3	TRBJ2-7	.	TGTGCCAGCAGCTTAGCCACTGTATACCACGAGCAGTACTTC	CASSLATVYHEQYF
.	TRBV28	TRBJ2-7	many	TGTGCCAGCAGTTTACAACCGCCTAGGTACGAGCAGTACTTC	CASSLQPPRYEQYF
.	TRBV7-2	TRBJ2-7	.	TGTGCCAGCAGCCCAACAGATACGGGGGCTGATTCCCACGAGCAGTACTTC	CASSPTDTGADSHEQYF
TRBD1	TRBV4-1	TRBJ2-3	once	TGCGCCAGCAGGGCCGGACAGGGGTTGTATACGCAGTATTTT	CASRAGQGLYTQYF
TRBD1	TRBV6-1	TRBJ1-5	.	TGTGCCAGCAGTGTCCTCCAGGGGGCTGAGGATCAGCCCCAGCATTTT	CASSVLQGAEDQPQHF
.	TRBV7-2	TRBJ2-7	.	TGTGCCAGCAGCTTATCCCTCCGATCCTACGAGCAGTACTTC	CASSLSLRSYEQYF
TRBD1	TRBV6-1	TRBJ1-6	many	TGTGCCAGCAGAGCAGGGGGCTTTTCACCCCTCCACTTT	CASRAGGFSPLHF
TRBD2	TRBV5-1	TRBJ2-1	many	TGCGCCAGCAGCTTACTAGCGGAACAATTCAATGAGCAGTTCTTC	CASSLLAEQFNEQFF
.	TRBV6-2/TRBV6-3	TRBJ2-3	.	TGTGCCAGCAAAGACGGCGTTCTTAGCACAGATACGCAGTATTTT	CASKDGVLSTDTQYF
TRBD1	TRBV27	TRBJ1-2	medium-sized	TGTGCCAGCAGAAAGGGGACAGCCACCTATGGCTACACCTTC	CASRKGTATYGYTF
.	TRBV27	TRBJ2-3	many	TGTGCCAGCAGCCTACCTGGGGTGGGCACAGATACGCAGTATTTT	CASSLPGVGTDTQYF
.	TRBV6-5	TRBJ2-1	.	TGTGCCAGCAGTTACTCAGGTTACAATGAGCAGTTCTTC	CASSYSGYNEQFF
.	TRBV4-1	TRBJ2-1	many	TGCGCCAGCAGCCAGCACGTCCAACATTGGAGTTCCTACAATGAGCAGTTCTTC	CASSQHVQHWSSYNEQFF
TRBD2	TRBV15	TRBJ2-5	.	TGTGCCACCTCGGGACTAGCGGGAGAGACCCAGTACTTC	CATSGLAGETQYF